The rows below give T cell receptor beta chains drawn from one sample of a study of cytomegalovirus exposure and HLA in healthy donors. Clones were read by immunoSEQ multiplex PCR, and TCRdb kept only the in-frame ones, dropping some. The sample lists approximately 110,000 clones, less than 20% occurring once. Input material: PBMCs. The receptors were gathered from a woman aged 18-30 years in good health and CMV-seronegative. CDR3s include the opening cysteine and the closing phenylalanine or tryptophan. D genes are given only for firm matches. The size field is filled for only some rows; it gives once, few, many or a size class.

V gene	D gene	clone size	J gene	CDR3 protein	CDR3 DNA
TRBV23-1	TRBD2	.	TRBJ2-1	CASTRLAGVAPTDNEQFF	TGCGCCAGCACCCGACTAGCGGGAGTTGCCCCAACTGACAATGAGCAGTTCTTC
TRBV27	.	.	TRBJ1-3	CASSSGRERGNTIYF	TGTGCCAGCAGTTCCGGACGGGAGCGGGGAAACACCATATATTTT
TRBV28	.	.	TRBJ1-3	CASSAGVDGNTIYF	TGTGCCAGCAGCGCAGGGGTGGATGGAAACACCATATATTTT
TRBV9	TRBD2	few	TRBJ2-1	CASSVAGGGGNEQFF	TGTGCCAGCAGCGTAGCCGGCGGGGGGGGCAATGAGCAGTTCTTC
TRBV30	.	few	TRBJ1-3	CAWSVGTATSGNTIYF	TGTGCCTGGAGTGTCGGGACTGCTACCTCTGGAAACACCATATATTTT
TRBV7-8	TRBD1	few	TRBJ2-5	CASSLGQGGTETQYF	TGTGCCAGCAGCTTAGGACAGGGGGGTACGGAGACCCAGTACTTC
TRBV18	.	.	TRBJ1-3	CASSPLRWAGISGNTIYF	TGTGCCAGCTCACCACTGCGCTGGGCAGGAATCTCTGGAAACACCATATATTTT
TRBV23-1	.	few	TRBJ1-2	CASTLDGTNYGYTF	TGCGCCAGCACCTTAGACGGGACTAACTATGGCTACACCTTC
TRBV2	TRBD2	few	TRBJ2-2	CASRGTSANTGELFF	TGTGCCAGCAGAGGGACTAGCGCGAACACCGGGGAGCTGTTTTTT
TRBV19	.	few	TRBJ1-6	CASSIADYNSPLHF	TGTGCCAGTAGTATAGCAGACTATAATTCACCCCTCCACTTT
TRBV6-5	.	few	TRBJ2-5	CASSYSKLRGGETQYF	TGTGCCAGCAGTTACTCGAAACTTAGGGGGGGAGAGACCCAGTACTTC
TRBV29-1	TRBD1	few	TRBJ1-2	CSVEDRAGNNYGYTF	TGCAGCGTTGAGGACAGGGCTGGTAATAACTATGGCTACACCTTC
TRBV6-5	.	few	TRBJ2-2	CASSYSWATGELSF	TGTGCCAGCAGTTACTCGTGGGCCACCGGGGAGCTGTCTTTT
TRBV11-2	.	.	TRBJ1-6	CASSRNRFPVNSPLHF	TGTGCCAGCAGCCGGAACAGGTTCCCTGTTAATTCACCCCTCCACTTT
TRBV21-1	.	.	TRBJ1-2	CASRKSRGGSEDYGYTF	TGTGCCAGCAGAAAAAGCCGGGGAGGGAGTGAGGACTATGGCTACACCTTC
TRBV15	.	.	TRBJ1-1	CATSSPPGGGYTEAFF	TGTGCCACCAGCAGTCCCCCCGGGGGGGGCTACACTGAAGCTTTCTTT
TRBV6-5	.	.	TRBJ1-2	CASSYSDSVPNGYTF	TGTGCCAGCAGTTACTCCGACAGTGTACCCAATGGCTACACCTTC
TRBV7-2	.	.	TRBJ2-7	CASSPHGGGYEQYF	TGTGCCAGCAGCCCACACGGGGGAGGATACGAGCAGTACTTC
TRBV18	TRBD1	.	TRBJ2-2	CASSPGTGKFGELFF	TGTGCCAGCTCACCCGGGACAGGGAAGTTCGGGGAGCTGTTTTTT
TRBV29-1	.	.	TRBJ2-7	CSVEDRSGMKREQYF	TGCAGCGTTGAAGATAGGTCAGGGATGAAGAGGGAGCAGTACTTC